These 2 T cell receptor beta chains were sequenced from one sample in a study of blood T cell repertoires in COVID-19. Assay: immunoSEQ multiplex PCR; the TCRdb copy retains only in-frame clones and omits some. The repertoire has about 300,000 clones, 70% to 90% of them found once; the top ten carry over 6%. Specimen: peripheral blood. The receptor source for this set is a woman aged 25 to 39 who had recovered from COVID-19.

This chain connects TRBV7-6 to TRBJ2-7; 10 nucleotides line up with TRBD2. V lost 5 bases and J lost 3; bases outside the gene matches: 10. CDR1 is SGHVS and CDR2 is FNYEAQ in the germline V gene. The CDR3 has 16 amino acids. The DNA of the CDR3 is TGTGCCAGCAGCGTAAATAGCGGGGGGACTTTCTACGAGCAGTACTTC. It is translated as CASSVNSGGTFYEQYF.

The chain carries TRBV5-1 and TRBJ2-1; 8 bases map to TRBD2. This CDR3 is built from 16 residues. Germline V lookup: CDR1 SGHRS, CDR2 YFSETQ. V trimming: 0 bases; J trimming: 4 bases; junction bases outside the gene matches: 6. CDR3 nucleotides: TGCGCCAGCAGCTTGGGCGGGGCGGGGGGATACAATGAGCAGTTCTTC. This gives the protein CASSLGGAGGYNEQFF.